The present T cell receptor (beta chain) was sequenced within a study of shared clonotypes between healthy human individuals. Study at large: Samples came from two female and a few male donors aged 18 to 49.

Measured with immunoSEQ multiplex PCR; TCRdb has only the in-frame clones, and not every one. The sample records approximately 980,000 clones, approximately 76% being singletons. Per the germline V gene, CDR1 is LGHNA and CDR2 is YSLEER. CDR3 length: 14 amino acids. V was clipped by 1 base and J by 8 bases; unmatched bases: 4. This receptor was taken from a man between 18 and 35 years old in good health. This rearrangement joins TRBV4-3 to TRBJ2-1; 8 positions match TRBD2. Sequencing was performed on memory CD4+ T cells sorted from blood. The sample's subset: CD45RA-negative fraction. The CDR3 sequence is CASSQGTSRHEQFF. The CDR3 DNA sequence: TGCGCCAGCAGCCAAGGGACTAGCCGACATGAGCAGTTCTTC.